The 30 T cell receptor beta chains below come from one sample, sequenced in a study of beta chain features in type 1 diabetes. Expressed TCRB transcripts were sequenced because the isolated RNA had all been reverse transcribed beforehand. The method was immunoSEQ multiplex PCR; TCRdb's version includes in-frame clones alone and lacks a portion of them. Here the sample spans 500,000 to 800,000 clones, around 12% being singletons. For these receptors, no antigen is known. Study-level points and caveats: All four CD4+ subsets from Type 1 diabetes patients carried moderately but significantly shorter TCRB CDR3s.

The sample comprised naive CD4+ T cells from blood. The receptors shown here come from a man aged 25 to 40 with type 1 diabetes.

J is TRBJ2-7 and V is TRBV5-6; TRBD1 aligns across 9 bases. CDR1 and CDR2 from the germline V gene are SGHDT and YYEEEE. V lost 5 bases, J lost 4 bases, and 7 bases stayed unmatched. The CDR3 spans 14 residues. In DNA form, the CDR3 reads TGTGCCAGCAGACGCCCGGGACAGGGATACGAGCAGTACTTC. Amino acid sequence: CASRRPGQGYEQYF.

In its sample, this clone was seen a few times. This sequence joins TRBV21-1 and TRBJ2-7. TRBV21-1 is a pseudogene locus. CDR3 length: 11 amino acids. The CDR3 region is CASCWAYEQYF. The CDR3 coding sequence is TGTGCCAGCTGCTGGGCCTACGAGCAGTACTTC.

The chain carries TRBV10-1 and TRBJ2-1, with 11 bases matching TRBD2. This CDR3 contains 17 residues. Trimming at V came to 2 bases and at J to 4 bases, leaving 7 bases not matched to a gene. CDR1 and CDR2 from the germline V gene are WNHNN and SYGVQD (reference sequence). This CDR3 is CASSEGTSGPIYNEQFF. CDR3 DNA sequence: TGCGCCAGCAGTGAGGGGACTAGCGGACCGATTTACAATGAGCAGTTCTTC.

For this clone: Other DNA sequences within the sample encode an identical CDR3. V usage is TRBV5-6 and J usage is TRBJ2-1; D is ambiguous. The CDR3 spans 11 residues. CDR1 and CDR2 from the germline V gene are SGHDT and YYEEEE. V shed 2 bases and J shed 7 bases, with 4 bases lying between them. The CDR3 region has the DNA TGTGCCAGCAGCTTAACGAATGAGCAGTTCTTC. It translates to CASSLTNEQFF.

This sequence joins TRBV18 and TRBJ2-1; D possibly corresponds to TRBD2 (5 bases). Germline V gene lookup returns CDR1 KGHSH and CDR2 LQKENI. V was shortened by 2 bases and J by 11 bases, with 10 bases between the two germline ends. This CDR3 is 12 amino acids long. The CDR3 region is CASSPSGVKQFF. DNA for the CDR3: TGTGCCAGCTCACCAAGCGGCGTAAAGCAGTTCTTC.

This clone was seen more than once but under ten times. The chain has TRBV7-8 and TRBJ1-1; perhaps TRBD1 as D (6 bases). V shed 3 bases and J shed 2 bases, with 10 bases lying between them. This CDR3 comprises 14 residues. Germline V gene data show CDR1 as SGHVS and CDR2 as FQNEAQ. The DNA of the CDR3 is TGTGCCAGCAGCTTGGGACAAGCTAACACTGAAGCTTTCTTT. The encoded protein is CASSLGQANTEAFF.

This chain connects TRBV4-3 to TRBJ2-7; D uncertain. This CDR3 has 14 amino acids. Trimming stripped 4 bases from V and 3 bases from J, with 13 bases between. CDR1 and CDR2 from the germline V gene are LGHNA and YSLEER. The CDR3 loop reads CASSPPGRYYEQYF. The CDR3 DNA reads as TGCGCCAGCAGCCCGCCGGGCAGGTACTACGAGCAGTACTTC.

The chain carries TRBV6-1 and TRBJ2-3, with D tentatively TRBD2 (7 bases). The CDR3 runs to 18 residues. The germline CDR1 and CDR2 sequences are MNHNS and SASEGT. Trimming removed 0 bases at V and 2 bases at J, with 18 bases between. The DNA of the CDR3 is TGTGCCAGCAGTGAAGCAGGAAGGCGGGGGCGGTTCACAGATACGCAGTATTTT. The encoded protein is CASSEAGRRGRFTDTQYF.

This clone has more than one count but fewer than ten. This chain connects TRBV6-5 to TRBJ2-7, with 9 bases matching TRBD1. This CDR3 contains 16 residues. The germline V gene has CDR1 MNHEY and CDR2 SVGAGI. With 3 bases clipped from V and 1 base from J, the junction kept 7 bases outside the gene matches. In DNA form, the CDR3 reads TGTGCCAGCAGTTATTCCCCGGGACAGGGATCCTACGAGCAGTACTTC. Amino acids: CASSYSPGQGSYEQYF.

The genes are TRBV4-1 and TRBJ1-2; D perhaps matches TRBD1 (6 bases). Germline V CDR1 and CDR2: MGHRA, YSYEKL. Trimming took off 3 bases at V and 5 bases at J, with 19 bases between the two ends. The CDR3 contains 16 residues. The CDR3 reads CASSQPLQGWSYGYTF. The CDR3 DNA sequence: TGCGCCAGCAGCCAGCCATTACAGGGATGGTCGTATGGCTACACCTTC.

This clone was seen a few times. V is TRBV10-3 and J is TRBJ1-5, with D unclear. This CDR3 is built from 14 residues. Trimming stripped 7 bases from V and 2 bases from J, with 12 bases between. From germline, CDR1 is ENHRY and CDR2 SYGVKD. CDR3 nucleotides: TGTGCCATCATTTTGAACTGGGGCAATCAGCCCCAGCATTTT. Its translation is CAIILNWGNQPQHF.

The J gene is TRBJ1-2, the V gene TRBV28; D call uncertain. The germline V and J ends were trimmed by 2 bases and 4 bases, with 8 bases remaining between them. This CDR3 comprises 13 residues. The V gene's germline CDR1 is MDHEN and CDR2 SYDVKM. CDR3: CASSLQGGYGYTF. The CDR3 nucleotides read TGTGCCAGCAGTTTACAAGGCGGCTATGGCTACACCTTC.

The V and J genes are TRBV11-2 and TRBJ1-6, with D hard to call. Germline CDR1 and CDR2: SGHAT and FQNNGV. Trimming cost V 4 bases and J 6 bases, with 13 bases left between them. The CDR3 covers 15 residues. The CDR3 DNA sequence: TGTGCCAGCAGCTCCCCCCGGGGAGGTAATTCACCCCTCCACTTT. This sequence encodes CASSSPRGGNSPLHF.

The chain is built from TRBV7-9 and TRBJ2-2, with 10 bases matching TRBD1. Losses at the gene ends were 8 bases for V and 5 bases for J; bases not matched to a gene: 8. The CDR3 extends over 15 amino acids. Germline CDR1 reads SEHNR; CDR2 reads FQNEAQ (reference sequence). DNA for the CDR3: TGTGCCAGCCAATTGGGACAGGGGAAAACCGGGGAGCTGTTTTTT. Its translation is CASQLGQGKTGELFF.

This clone was observed a few times. The CDR3 nucleotides are TGTGCCAGCAGTTTAAGCGGACAGGGTGTTGGATGGCCCCAGCATTTT. Its protein is CASSLSGQGVGWPQHF. This chain connects TRBV28 to TRBJ1-5; 8 bases are a match to TRBD1. CDR1 is MDHEN, CDR2 SYDVKM, per germline. The CDR3 length is 16 residues. Trimming took 2 bases from V and 9 from J; bases not matched to a gene: 12. The entire variable domain, with the rest obtained from reference TRBV28 and TRBJ1-5, is as follows: DVKVTQSSRYLVKRTGEKVFLECVQDMDHENMFWYRQDPGLGLRLIYFSYDVKMKEKGDIPEGYSVSREKKERFSLILESASTNQTSMYLCASSLSGQGVGWPQHFGDGTRLSIL.

V is TRBV4-2 and J is TRBJ2-5; TRBD2 matches 7 bases. With 0 bases clipped from V and 3 bases from J, the junction kept 10 bases outside the gene matches. The CDR3 runs 17 residues. Germline loops: CDR1 LGHNA, CDR2 YNFKEQ. Written as DNA, the CDR3 is TGTGCCAGCAGCCAAGAGGGACTAACTCGACTTGAAGAGACCCAGTACTTC. This sequence encodes CASSQEGLTRLEETQYF.

This chain connects TRBV29-1 to TRBJ1-2; D call uncertain. With 7 bases removed from V and 8 bases from J, the gap between germline ends came to 17 bases. Looked up from germline, CDR1 is SQVTM and CDR2 is ANQGSEA. This CDR3 contains 12 residues. CDR3 nucleotide sequence: TGCAGCGCCGTCTTGGGTGACGAGGGCTACACCTTC. This codes for CSAVLGDEGYTF.

The sample holds a few counts of this clone. This chain joins TRBV6-4 and TRBJ2-7; 8 positions match TRBD1. This CDR3 contains 15 residues. V shed 5 bases and J 4 bases; nucleotides not matched to a gene: 10. Germline-derived CDR1 and CDR2 are MRHNA and SNTAGT. The CDR3: CASSPGQGARYEQYF. DNA of the CDR3: TGTGCCAGCAGTCCCGGACAGGGTGCTCGTTACGAGCAGTACTTC.

The chain has TRBV6-1 and TRBJ2-7, with D perhaps TRBD1 (6 bases). This CDR3 has 14 residues. CDR1 and CDR2 (germline): MNHNS, SASEGT. The V end was cut by 6 bases, the J end by 0 bases, with 12 bases between. The CDR3 loop reads CASRSTGLSYEQYF. CDR3 nucleotides: TGTGCCAGCAGGAGCACAGGGCTCTCCTACGAGCAGTACTTC.

Only a few counts were recorded for this clone. The rearrangement uses TRBV7-2 and TRBJ2-1, with D perhaps matching TRBD1 (6 bases). Looked up from germline, CDR1 is SGHTA and CDR2 is FQGNSA. The CDR3 has 16 amino acids. V gave up 5 bases and J gave up 2 bases, with 16 bases separating them. The CDR3, as DNA: TGTGCCAGCAGCGTGGCGACAGGAGGCACCTACAATGAGCAGTTCTTC. Translating it yields CASSVATGGTYNEQFF.

The CDR3 region has the DNA TGTGCCAGCAGCGTATCGGCAGGGAACACAGATACGCAGTATTTT. It translates to CASSVSAGNTDTQYF. This chain joins TRBV9 and TRBJ2-3; D possibly corresponds to TRBD1 (5 bases). V lost 1 base to trimming and J lost 2 bases, with 11 bases between them. Germline values: CDR1 SGDLS, CDR2 YYNGEE. The CDR3 runs 15 residues.

The chain recombines TRBV7-8 with TRBJ2-3, with D possibly TRBD1 on 5 matching bases. This CDR3 region has 15 residues. V shed 1 base and J shed 3 bases, with 11 bases lying between them. Germline CDR1 reads SGHVS; CDR2 reads FQNEAQ. In DNA, the CDR3 is TGTGCCAGCAGCTTAGGCAGGGTCGTGACAGATACGCAGTATTTT. Translation: CASSLGRVVTDTQYF.

The rearrangement joins TRBV6-5 to TRBJ1-2, with 11 bases aligning to TRBD1. From germline, CDR1 is MNHEY and CDR2 SVGAGI. The CDR3 extends over 16 amino acids. Losses at the gene ends were 0 bases for V and 4 bases for J; bases not matched to a gene: 4. Here the CDR3 DNA reads TGTGCCAGCAGTTACTCTCGGACAGGGGGCGGCTATGGCTACACCTTC. It translates to CASSYSRTGGGYGYTF.

V gene TRBV9 combines with J gene TRBJ1-3; no reliable D call. The CDR3 is 14 amino acids. Trimming pared 1 base from V and 2 bases from J, leaving 7 bases between. Germline-derived CDR1 and CDR2 are SGDLS and YYNGEE. CDR3: CASSVRVAGNTIYF. Here the CDR3 DNA reads TGTGCCAGCAGCGTAAGAGTTGCTGGAAACACCATATATTTT.

This clone has more than one count but fewer than ten. The chain links TRBV29-1 to TRBJ1-5; D is unclear. This CDR3 is built from 13 residues. Germline values: CDR1 SQVTM, CDR2 ANQGSEA. The V end was cut by 4 bases, the J end by 2 bases, with 9 bases between. This chain's CDR3 is CSVGQDGNQPQHF. The CDR3 coding sequence is TGCAGCGTTGGGCAGGATGGCAATCAGCCCCAGCATTTT. The entire variable domain, with the rest obtained from reference TRBV29-1 and TRBJ1-5, is as follows: SAVISQKPSRDICQRGTSLTIQCQVDSQVTMMFWYRQQPGQSLTLIATANQGSEATYESGFVIDKFPISRPNLTFSTLTVSNMSPEDSSIYLCSVGQDGNQPQHFGDGTRLSIL.

This chain connects TRBV27 to TRBJ2-6; the D call may be TRBD1 or TRBD2 (5 bases each). Germline V gene lookup returns CDR1 MNHEY and CDR2 SMNVEV (reference sequence). Trimming shortened V by 6 bases and J by 0 bases, and 9 bases separated the two germline ends. This CDR3 spans 15 amino acids. CDR3 DNA sequence: TGTGCCAGCAGCCCTGGGGGCTCTGGGGCCAACGTCCTGACTTTC. Translating it yields CASSPGGSGANVLTF.

The table lists this clone with a few counts. The chain has TRBV7-2 and TRBJ2-3, with 12 bases identical to TRBD2. The V and J ends lost 5 bases and 3 bases, in that order; junction bases with no gene match: 6. The CDR3 runs 16 residues. Per the germline V gene, CDR1 is SGHTA and CDR2 is FQGNSA. This CDR3 reads CASSVTSGGGTDTQYF. CDR3 nucleotide sequence: TGTGCCAGCAGCGTGACTAGCGGGGGAGGGACAGATACGCAGTATTTT.

There are a few counts of this clone. The CDR3 loop is CASSLEDSNQPQHF. For the CDR3, the DNA is TGTGCCAGCAGCTTAGAGGATAGCAATCAGCCCCAGCATTTT. The genes are TRBV7-6 and TRBJ1-5; D remains ambiguous. The CDR3 extends over 14 amino acids. V was trimmed by 1 base and J by 0 bases, leaving 4 bases between them. Germline V gives CDR1 SGHVS, CDR2 FNYEAQ.

CDR3 nucleotides: TGTGCCAGCAGCTTTGGTCTAGCCCACACAGATACGCAGTATTTT. Protein: CASSFGLAHTDTQYF. The chain carries TRBV7-9 and TRBJ2-3, with a weak D call TRBD2 (5 bases). CDR3 length equals 15 residues. Deletions cut 3 bases from V and 2 bases from J, with 12 bases between. Germline CDR1 SEHNR, CDR2 FQNEAQ (reference sequence).

The chain joins TRBV5-6 to TRBJ2-3, with 7 bases aligning to TRBD1. The CDR3 loop spans 17 amino acids. Trimming at V came to 1 base and at J to 0 bases, leaving 8 bases not matched to a gene. Germline CDR1 is SGHDT and CDR2 is YYEEEE. The CDR3 loop reads CASSLPGQLISTDTQYF. The CDR3 DNA follows: TGTGCCAGCAGCTTGCCGGGACAGCTTATTAGCACAGATACGCAGTATTTT.